This T cell receptor beta chain was sequenced during a study of shared clonotypes between healthy human individuals. Study results and caveats: For sorted subsets, rarefaction showed incomplete sequencing despite large depth. Blood was the only sampled material, and tissue repertoires likely differ. Shared across four donors were 4% to 5% of the naive CD4 clonotypes.

About this clone itself: Its antigen remains unidentified.

Germline CDR1 reads SNHLY; CDR2 reads FYNNEI. Trimming removed 6 bases at V and 3 bases at J, with 20 bases between. This CDR3 is 16 amino acids long. Produced via immunoSEQ multiplex PCR; TCRdb's table is partial and in-frame only. The sample includes 2,500,000 or so clones, 80% to 95% of them seen just once. The specimen was naive CD4+ T cells from PBMCs. The subset is: CD45RA+ positively selected. The rearrangement uses TRBV2 and TRBJ2-5, with D possibly matching TRBD2 (6 bases). The source of this sequence is a man younger than 30 in good health. Some clones in this sample may be carry-over from other donors' samples. CDR3 coding DNA: TGTGCCAGCAGCGGGAGACGAGAGATGGGGGAAGAGACCCAGTACTTC. Its translation is CASSGRREMGEETQYF.